This TCR beta chain stems from a study of T cell responses to AZD1222 COVID-19 vaccine. Findings and limits, study-wide: White British donors predominated, females outnumbered males, and clonal diversity was possibly underestimated. Just a handful of AZD1222 recipients tested seropositive at baseline. Repertoire sampling occurred only after the peak T cell response.

Trimming shortened V by 3 bases and J by 0 bases, and 11 bases separated the two germline ends. CDR1 and CDR2 from the germline V gene are KGHSH and LQKENI. This CDR3 is 16 amino acids long. Of note for this clone: Its antigen is undetermined.

TCRdb keeps only in-frame clones here, not all; method: immunoSEQ multiplex PCR. Among about 140,000 clones listed, about 87% were seen once. The chain links TRBV18 to TRBJ1-4; D gene ambiguous. This clonotype originated in an adult in good health. The source material was peripheral blood, sampled on day 0 of AZD1222 vaccination. The chain's CDR3 is CASSPLLPATNEKLFF. The CDR3 nucleotides read TGTGCCAGCTCACCGCTGTTACCAGCAACTAATGAAAAACTGTTTTTT.